Listed here are 31 T cell receptor beta chains from one sample, sequenced in a study of regulatory T cells. For these TCRs, the target antigens are not known. The primer mix had 52 TRBV and 13 TRBJ primers. The method was immunoSEQ multiplex PCR; TCRdb's version includes in-frame clones alone and lacks a portion of them. The table includes almost 30,000 clones, roughly 90% detected once. Findings and limits, study-wide: In CD3G-deficient patients, conventional CD4+ T cells were enriched for hydrophobic CDR3 residues at positions 6 and 7.

Sequenced input: conventional CD4+ T cells sorted from blood. These receptor sequences come from a person aged 18 to 29 with CD3G deficiency.

The chain has TRBV7-6 and TRBJ2-7; no clear D gene. CDR3 length: 14 residues. CDR1 and CDR2 (germline): SGHVS, FNYEAQ. V lost 0 bases and J lost 4, with 10 bases in between. The CDR3 region is CASSLAGEKYEQYF. In DNA, the CDR3 is TGTGCCAGCAGCTTAGCTGGTGAGAAGTACGAGCAGTACTTC.

V gene TRBV19 combines with J gene TRBJ2-2, with D tentatively TRBD1 or TRBD2 (5 bases each). V lost 8 bases and J 6 bases, leaving 19 bases between the germline ends. CDR1 and CDR2 from the germline V gene are LNHDA and SQIVND (reference sequence). This CDR3 is 15 amino acids long. CDR3 loop: CASGTGRMLPGELFF. In nucleotides, the CDR3 is TGTGCCAGTGGTACGGGGCGAATGCTCCCCGGGGAGCTGTTTTTT.

This rearrangement joins TRBV19 to TRBJ1-1, with TRBD1 matching over 9 bases. This CDR3 spans 14 amino acids. The junction had 5 bases not matched to a gene; V was cut back by 6 bases and J by 3 bases. CDR1 and CDR2 (germline): LNHDA, SQIVND (reference sequence). The CDR3 DNA is TGTGCCAGTAGGTCACAGGGGGCTTACACTGAAGCTTTCTTT. This encodes CASRSQGAYTEAFF.

The chain couples TRBV4-1 to TRBJ2-5; TRBD1 agrees at 8 bases. CDR1 is MGHRA, CDR2 YSYEKL, per germline. The V gene end was trimmed by 4 bases and the J gene end by 5 bases; junction bases not matched to a gene: 9. The CDR3 contains 15 residues. This CDR3 is CASSPTPRGQETQYF. In nucleotides, the CDR3 is TGCGCCAGCAGCCCGACCCCCAGGGGGCAGGAGACCCAGTACTTC.

In DNA, the CDR3 is TGCGCCAGCAGTGAAACCGGGCGCCGTGGAGGCTACACCTTC. Residues: CASSETGRRGGYTF. The chain employs TRBV10-2 and TRBJ1-2; D remains unclear. Trimming removed 3 bases from V and 8 bases from J, with 16 bases in between. This CDR3 contains 14 residues. In germline, CDR1 is WSHSY, CDR2 SAAADI.

The chain joins TRBV2 to TRBJ2-1; 9 nucleotides agree with TRBD2. Per the germline V gene, CDR1 is SNHLY and CDR2 is FYNNEI. The V segment lost 8 bases and the J segment 7 bases; nucleotides outside the gene matches: 12. The CDR3 loop spans 15 amino acids. CDR3 nucleotides: TGTGCCAGCTCCCCCTGGCGGGGGGGATCGAATGAGCAGTTCTTC. Translated: CASSPWRGGSNEQFF.

This chain links TRBV6-6 with TRBJ1-5; TRBD1 matches at 7 bases. Germline V gene sequence: CDR1 MNHNY, CDR2 SVGAGI (reference sequence). CDR3 length: 14 residues. Trimming at V came to 7 bases and at J to 7 bases, leaving 10 bases not matched to a gene. DNA for the CDR3: TGTGCCAGCACTCGACAGGGAGGCAGCCAGCCCCAGCATTTT. Protein: CASTRQGGSQPQHF.

The rearrangement links TRBV30 to TRBJ2-1; either TRBD1 or TRBD2 may fit D (5 bases each). Germline V gene lookup returns CDR1 GTSNPN and CDR2 SVGIG (reference sequence). CDR3 length: 14 residues. CDR3 sequence (DNA): TGTGCTTTGAGGGGCAGGAGCTCCTACAATGAGCAGTTCTTC. Its protein is CALRGRSSYNEQFF.

This chain joins TRBV5-1 and TRBJ2-1; tentatively, D is TRBD1 or TRBD2 (6 bases each). Germline V gene lookup returns CDR1 SGHRS and CDR2 YFSETQ. V dropped 1 base and J dropped 2 bases, with 10 bases sitting between them. This CDR3 comprises 15 residues. The CDR3 protein is CASSLRGAPYNEQFF. The CDR3 DNA is TGCGCCAGCAGCTTGAGGGGGGCCCCCTACAATGAGCAGTTCTTC.

Here the CDR3 reads CASSYGATYGYTF. As DNA, the CDR3 is TGTGCCAGCAGCTATGGAGCCACCTATGGCTACACCTTC. This sequence joins TRBV7-3 and TRBJ1-2; D remains ambiguous. The CDR3 spans 13 residues. Looked up from germline, CDR1 is SGHTA and CDR2 is FQGTGA. The V end lost 4 bases, the J end lost 4 bases, and 10 bases lay between the germline ends.

This chain joins TRBV4-1 and TRBJ1-6; 9 bases line up with TRBD1. This CDR3 comprises 19 residues. Germline V gene data show CDR1 as MGHRA and CDR2 as YSYEKL. V lost 3 bases and J lost 9; bases outside the gene matches: 18. CDR3 nucleotides: TGCGCCAGCAGCCAGGTTTGGAGGAAGGACAGGGGTTTATCTTCACCCCTCCACTTT. Translating it yields CASSQVWRKDRGLSSPLHF.

The chain links TRBV5-1 to TRBJ2-3, with 11 bases aligning to TRBD2. The CDR3 spans 17 residues. Germline V CDR1 and CDR2: SGHRS, YFSETQ. With 0 bases clipped from V and 2 bases from J, the junction kept 5 bases outside the gene matches. Written as DNA, the CDR3 is TGCGCCAGCAGCTTGGTAAGGGGACTAGCGGCCACAGATACGCAGTATTTT. Its translation: CASSLVRGLAATDTQYF.

This chain joins TRBV6-6 and TRBJ1-2; 8 bases match TRBD1. This CDR3 has 14 residues. Germline lookup yields CDR1 MNHNY and CDR2 SVGAGI (reference sequence). With V trimmed by 6 bases and J by 4 bases, 7 bases remained unmatched. CDR3 sequence reads: CASSPGGSGYGYTF. The CDR3 coding sequence is TGTGCCAGCAGCCCAGGGGGCTCGGGCTATGGCTACACCTTC.

V usage is TRBV19 and J usage is TRBJ2-1; TRBD2 might be the D (7 bases). Trimming pared 4 bases from V and 0 bases from J, leaving 13 bases between. Germline values: CDR1 LNHDA, CDR2 SQIVND (reference sequence). CDR3 length: 16 residues. Written as DNA, the CDR3 is TGTGCCAGTAGTAGGGAGGGGGTGAGCTCCTACAATGAGCAGTTCTTC. Amino acids: CASSREGVSSYNEQFF.

The gene calls are TRBV5-1 and TRBJ1-2; no definite D call. The CDR3 contains 14 residues. CDR1 SGHRS and CDR2 YFSETQ come from the germline V gene. The germline V and J ends were trimmed by 4 bases and 2 bases, with 12 bases remaining between them. As DNA, the CDR3 is TGCGCCAGCAGCCCGGGAACAAAGAACTATGGCTACACCTTC. Protein product: CASSPGTKNYGYTF.

This rearrangement joins TRBV19 to TRBJ2-7, with D uncertain. This CDR3 is built from 16 residues. The V gene's germline CDR1 is LNHDA and CDR2 SQIVND (reference sequence). V was cut by 4 bases and J by 6 bases, with 22 bases left in between. The CDR3 DNA reads TGTGCCAGTAGTACCACCCCGCTCAGAGGATTACGCGAGCAGTACTTC. Translated: CASSTTPLRGLREQYF. Drawing the rest from reference TRBV19 and TRBJ2-7, the complete variable domain is DGGITQSPKYLFRKEGQNVTLSCEQNLNHDAMYWYRQDPGQGLRLIYYSQIVNDFQKGDIAEGYSVSREKKESFPLTVTSAQKNPTAFYLCASSTTPLRGLREQYFGPGTRLTVT.

The V and J genes are TRBV5-1 and TRBJ1-6; D gene ambiguous. The V gene lost 4 bases and the J gene lost 7 bases, with 6 bases spanning the gap. The CDR3 is made up of 12 amino acids. CDR1 is SGHRS, CDR2 YFSETQ, per germline. The CDR3 region has the DNA TGCGCCAGCAGCCTCGGAAATTCACCCCTCCACTTT. Amino acid sequence: CASSLGNSPLHF.

This clone has only one observation. The chain links TRBV30 to TRBJ2-1; D ambiguous. Germline CDR1 GTSNPN, CDR2 SVGIG (reference sequence). Trimming cost V 3 bases and J 10 bases, with 16 bases left between them. The CDR3 spans 13 residues. The CDR3 loop is CAWSFLSQAEQFF. Here the CDR3 DNA reads TGTGCCTGGAGCTTCCTGAGCCAAGCGGAGCAGTTCTTC.

V usage is TRBV28 and J usage is TRBJ2-7; D may be TRBD1 or TRBD2 (5 bases each). CDR3 size: 13 residues. CDR1 is MDHEN and CDR2 is SYDVKM in the germline V gene. Trimming pared 10 bases from V and 6 bases from J, leaving 19 bases between. The CDR3 DNA follows: TGTGCCACCACCGGTGGGACCAGGAGCGAGCAGTACTTC. This codes for CATTGGTRSEQYF.

V is TRBV28 and J is TRBJ1-4, with D possibly being TRBD1 (5 bases). The germline V gene encodes CDR1 MDHEN and CDR2 SYDVKM. The CDR3 has 16 amino acids. The ends were cut back, 2 bases at V and 0 bases at J, with 10 bases in the middle. CDR3 bases: TGTGCCAGCAGTTTAGCGGGGGAGGCAACTAATGAAAAACTGTTTTTT. This encodes CASSLAGEATNEKLFF.

This clone has only one observation. The rearrangement joins TRBV7-9 to TRBJ1-4, with D possibly TRBD1 on 5 matching bases. V was shortened by 1 base and J by 7 bases, with 13 bases between the two germline ends. The germline V gene encodes CDR1 SEHNR and CDR2 FQNEAQ (reference sequence). The CDR3 spans 15 residues. CDR3 DNA: TGTGCCAGCAGCTTAGGAGGGGCCGGAGGTGAAAAACTGTTTTTT. Encoded protein: CASSLGGAGGEKLFF.

J is TRBJ1-6 and V is TRBV11-2; TRBD1 might be the D (5 bases). CDR1 and CDR2 (germline): SGHAT, FQNNGV. The CDR3 totals 13 residues. V shed 4 bases and J shed 11 bases, with 12 bases lying between them. The CDR3 reads CASSYGGLTPLHF. In DNA, the CDR3 is TGTGCCAGCAGCTACGGGGGGTTGACACCCCTCCACTTT.

The rearrangement uses TRBV6-1 and TRBJ1-2; TRBD1 matches at 7 bases. This CDR3 comprises 15 residues. Germline CDR1 MNHNS, CDR2 SASEGT. V dropped 0 bases and J dropped 4; count of bases not matched to a gene: 5. This CDR3 is CASSEARGQGYGYTF. In nucleotides, the CDR3 is TGTGCCAGCAGTGAAGCAAGGGGGCAAGGCTATGGCTACACCTTC.

This sequence joins TRBV28 and TRBJ1-5; possibly TRBD1 for D (6 bases). The CDR3 has 12 amino acids. Germline CDR1 is MDHEN and CDR2 is SYDVKM. Trimming pared 5 bases from V and 11 bases from J, leaving 13 bases between. CDR3 loop: CASSQGTLSQHF. CDR3 DNA: TGTGCCAGCAGTCAAGGGACATTGTCCCAGCATTTT.

The chain couples TRBV7-8 to TRBJ2-3; D is ambiguous. The ends were cut back, 2 bases at V and 4 bases at J, with 10 bases in the middle. Germline V gene data show CDR1 as SGHVS and CDR2 as FQNEAQ. The CDR3 length is 14 residues. CDR3 sequence reads: CASSLTTRADTQYF. The CDR3 bases are TGTGCCAGCAGCTTAACCACTCGAGCAGATACGCAGTATTTT.

This clone appeared once. The V gene is TRBV28, the J gene TRBJ1-4, with 8 bases fitting TRBD1. The V segment lost 6 bases and the J segment 5 bases; nucleotides outside the gene matches: 5. This CDR3 spans 14 amino acids. Looked up from germline, CDR1 is MDHEN and CDR2 is SYDVKM. CDR3 nucleotides: TGTGCCAGCAGCGAGGGACAGGAAAATGAAAAACTGTTTTTT. It encodes CASSEGQENEKLFF.

This clone was recorded once. This chain links TRBV18 with TRBJ2-7, with 11 bases lining up with TRBD2. The CDR3 has 15 amino acids. Germline CDR1 reads KGHSH; CDR2 reads LQKENI. V shed 5 bases and J 4 bases; nucleotides not matched to a gene: 7. CDR3 coding DNA: TGTGCCAGCTCAATAGCGGGGGGGCTTCCATACGAGCAGTACTTC. This encodes CASSIAGGLPYEQYF.

V and J are TRBV10-3 and TRBJ1-2, with D perhaps TRBD1 (6 bases). In germline, CDR1 is ENHRY, CDR2 SYGVKD. The germline V and J ends were trimmed by 8 bases and 1 base, with 14 bases remaining between them. This CDR3 spans 14 amino acids. Here the CDR3 reads CAISQGGFNYGYTF. The CDR3 nucleotides are TGTGCCATCTCCCAAGGGGGGTTTAACTATGGCTACACCTTC.

V is TRBV6-6 and J is TRBJ2-2, with a weak D call TRBD2 (6 bases). The germline V gene has CDR1 MNHNY and CDR2 SVGAGI (reference sequence). The CDR3 extends over 12 amino acids. Between the trimmed V and J ends, which lost 8 bases and 6 bases, there was a span of 10 bases. CDR3: CASRWGAGELFF. Here the CDR3 DNA reads TGTGCCAGCCGGTGGGGGGCCGGGGAGCTGTTTTTT.

The V gene is TRBV6-1, the J gene TRBJ1-1; D is unclear. CDR1 and CDR2 (germline): MNHNS, SASEGT. Trimming took 4 bases from V and 1 from J, leaving 7 bases between them. The CDR3 has 13 amino acids. The CDR3 bases are TGTGCCAGCAGTGGACTGCCGAACACTGAAGCTTTCTTT. This gives the protein CASSGLPNTEAFF.

Here the CDR3 DNA reads TGTGCCAGCAGCGTCACACAGGCCGAGACCCAGTACTTC. The encoded protein is CASSVTQAETQYF. The rearrangement uses TRBV7-8 and TRBJ2-5, with D possibly matching TRBD1 (5 bases). There are 13 residues in the CDR3. Deletions cut 5 bases from V and 5 bases from J, with 12 bases between. Germline assignment: CDR1 SGHVS and CDR2 FQNEAQ.